The 18 T cell receptor beta chains below come from one sample, sequenced in a study of cytomegalovirus exposure and HLA in healthy donors. The table came from immunoSEQ multiplex PCR; TCRdb's copy has only in-frame clones and leaves some out. Among around 300,000 clones listed, 65% to 90% were seen once. Sample: PBMCs. These receptors were collected from a woman aged 18 to 35 in good health and CMV-seronegative.

The chain is built from TRBV19 and TRBJ2-7, with D possibly matching TRBD1 (6 bases). Germline lookup yields CDR1 LNHDA and CDR2 SQIVND (reference sequence). The CDR3 has 12 amino acids. V lost 7 bases, J lost 4 bases, and 11 bases lay in between. CDR3 in amino acids: CASKDRYYEQYF. The DNA of the CDR3 is TGTGCCAGTAAAGACAGGTATTACGAGCAGTACTTC.

The chain carries TRBV20-1 and TRBJ2-5; D call uncertain. Germline CDR1 reads DFQATT; CDR2 reads SNEGSKA (reference sequence). V was trimmed by 0 bases and J by 5 bases, leaving 4 bases between them. This CDR3 spans 11 amino acids. The CDR3 loop reads CSARDYETQYF. The CDR3 bases are TGCAGTGCTAGAGACTACGAGACCCAGTACTTC.

As concerns this clone: Other DNA sequences in the sample encode the same CDR3. The rearrangement links TRBV30 to TRBJ1-5; TRBD1 agrees at 8 bases. The CDR3 runs 13 residues. Germline CDR1 and CDR2: GTSNPN and SVGIG (reference sequence). V was clipped by 1 base and J by 7 bases; unmatched bases: 3. This CDR3 is CAWSGTGNQPQHF. In DNA, the CDR3 is TGTGCCTGGAGTGGGACAGGGAACCAGCCCCAGCATTTT. The whole variable domain, remainder taken from reference TRBV30 and TRBJ1-5, is SQTIHQWPATLVQPVGSPLSLECTVEGTSNPNLYWYRQAAGRGLQLLFYSVGIGQISSEVPQNLSASRPQDRQFILSSKKLLLSDSGFYLCAWSGTGNQPQHFGDGTRLSIL.

The chain joins TRBV5-1 to TRBJ2-7, with 11 nucleotides matching TRBD1. The junction had 6 bases not matched to a gene; V was cut back by 3 bases and J by 4 bases. CDR3 length: 15 residues. Germline V gene data show CDR1 as SGHRS and CDR2 as YFSETQ. The CDR3 region is CASSSRDRGTYEQYF. In DNA, the CDR3 is TGCGCCAGCAGCTCTAGGGACAGGGGGACGTACGAGCAGTACTTC.

This clone turned up a few times. The genes are TRBV5-1 and TRBJ1-5; 10 bases match TRBD1. Germline loops: CDR1 SGHRS, CDR2 YFSETQ. The CDR3 consists of 16 residues. Trimming cost V 0 bases and J 5 bases; bases outside gene matches: 5. This CDR3 is CASSLAPGQGYQPQHF. The CDR3 DNA is TGCGCCAGCAGCTTGGCCCCGGGACAGGGGTATCAGCCCCAGCATTTT.

This rearrangement joins TRBV18 to TRBJ2-2, with 7 bases that match TRBD1. Germline V gives CDR1 KGHSH, CDR2 LQKENI. V lost 6 bases to trimming and J lost 4 bases; unmatched junction nucleotides: 8. The CDR3 consists of 15 residues. The CDR3 nucleotides read TGTGCCAGCTCCCTATCGACAGGGATCACCGGGGAGCTGTTTTTT. It is translated as CASSLSTGITGELFF.

This CDR3 reads CASSLLGDKAFF. The DNA for the CDR3 is TGTGCCAGCAGTTTATTGGGCGACAAAGCTTTCTTT. The chain combines TRBV27 with TRBJ1-1; no clear D. Between the trimmed V and J ends, which lost 1 base and 9 bases, there was a span of 9 bases. CDR3 length: 12 amino acids. CDR1 MNHEY and CDR2 SMNVEV come from the germline V gene (reference sequence).

This chain uses TRBV25-1 with TRBJ2-1; 8 nucleotides match TRBD1. Trimming took 6 bases from V and 9 from J; bases not matched to a gene: 13. This CDR3 is built from 15 residues. The germline CDR1 and CDR2 sequences are MGHDK and SYGVNS. CDR3 in DNA: TGTGCCAGCAGCTCGACAGGGGTCGAGTTCGCTGAGCAGTTCTTC. This encodes CASSSTGVEFAEQFF.

This chain joins TRBV9 and TRBJ2-1, with 12 bases fitting TRBD2. Per the germline V gene, CDR1 is SGDLS and CDR2 is YYNGEE. The CDR3 runs to 17 residues. V was pared by 0 bases and J by 6 bases, with 7 bases of the junction left unmatched. CDR3 nucleotides: TGTGCCAGCAGCGTAGCTAGCGGGGGGGCCAAAGGCAATGAGCAGTTCTTC. Amino acid sequence: CASSVASGGAKGNEQFF. The entire variable domain, with the rest obtained from reference TRBV9 and TRBJ2-1, is as follows: DSGVTQTPKHLITATGQRVTLRCSPRSGDLSVYWYQQSLDQGLQFLIQYYNGEERAKGNILERFSAQQFPDLHSELNLSSLELGDSALYFCASSVASGGAKGNEQFFGPGTRLTVL.

This clone has only a few counts. This chain links TRBV7-9 with TRBJ2-3; TRBD1 aligns across 10 bases. With 3 bases clipped from V and 5 bases from J, the junction kept 5 bases outside the gene matches. The CDR3 consists of 15 residues. Germline V CDR1 and CDR2: SEHNR, FQNEAQ (reference sequence). The CDR3 region has the DNA TGTGCCAGCAGCTTCCGGACAGGGGGAAGAGATACGCAGTATTTT. Its protein product is CASSFRTGGRDTQYF.

With respect to this clone: The sample has other DNA sequences that encode this CDR3 too. V gene TRBV18 combines with J gene TRBJ1-1; the D gene is possibly TRBD1 (5 bases). V lost 0 bases and J lost 5, with 7 bases in between. The CDR3 totals 13 residues. From germline, CDR1 is KGHSH and CDR2 LQKENI. The CDR3: CASSPPGGTEAFF. The CDR3 coding sequence is TGTGCCAGCTCACCACCCGGGGGAACTGAAGCTTTCTTT.

The chain has TRBV29-1 and TRBJ1-1; TRBD1 matches 9 bases. There are 14 residues in the CDR3. Unmatched junction bases numbered 11, after V lost 6 bases and J lost 6 bases. The V gene's germline CDR1 is SQVTM and CDR2 ANQGSEA. The CDR3 sequence: CSVEGQGGMAEAFF. The DNA for the CDR3 is TGCAGCGTGGAGGGACAGGGTGGTATGGCTGAAGCTTTCTTT.

This chain connects TRBV5-1 to TRBJ2-6; 9 nucleotides line up with TRBD2. Germline V gives CDR1 SGHRS, CDR2 YFSETQ. V shed 6 bases, J shed 2 bases, and the junction held 6 bases outside the gene matches. The CDR3 runs 16 residues. Here the CDR3 DNA reads TGCGCCAGCACCGGCGGGGGGGCCGCTGGGGCCAACGTCCTGACTTTC. Translation: CASTGGGAAGANVLTF.

The J gene is TRBJ2-7, the V gene TRBV5-6; TRBD2 matches at 9 bases. V lost 1 base and J lost 6; bases outside the gene matches: 5. The CDR3 sequence is 14 residues long. Germline CDR1 is SGHDT and CDR2 is YYEEEE. This CDR3 reads CASSLRGTSPEQYF. CDR3 in DNA: TGTGCCAGCAGCTTGAGAGGGACTAGCCCCGAGCAGTACTTC.

The chain recombines TRBV7-2 with TRBJ2-3; 8 nucleotides line up with TRBD2. After removal of 11 bases from V and 3 bases from J, the junction contained 10 bases not matched to a gene. This CDR3 is built from 14 residues. Looked up from germline, CDR1 is SGHTA and CDR2 is FQGNSA. CDR3 sequence reads: CASTRGGRTDTQYF. The CDR3 DNA is TGTGCCTCTACCCGGGGGGGCCGGACAGATACGCAGTATTTT.

V gene TRBV5-1 combines with J gene TRBJ2-7; D might be TRBD2 (7 bases). The length of the CDR3 is 20 residues. Trimming shortened V by 4 bases and J by 2 bases, and 31 bases separated the two germline ends. CDR1 SGHRS and CDR2 YFSETQ come from the germline V gene. CDR3 loop: CASSPVRDRRVGGDPYEQYF. CDR3 sequence (DNA): TGCGCCAGCAGCCCAGTCCGGGACCGAAGGGTAGGGGGGGATCCCTACGAGCAGTACTTC.

V usage is TRBV7-9 and J usage is TRBJ1-1; D possibly corresponds to TRBD1 (6 bases). V lost 5 bases and J 2 bases, leaving 12 bases between the germline ends. Germline V lookup: CDR1 SEHNR, CDR2 FQNEAQ (reference sequence). The CDR3 consists of 14 residues. This chain's CDR3 is CASSGGGVNTEAFF. The CDR3 DNA is TGTGCCAGCAGCGGAGGGGGGGTTAACACTGAAGCTTTCTTT.

This clone was picked up one time. CDR3 residues: CASSEYSTFRNTIYF. DNA of the CDR3: TGTGCCAGCAGTGAATATTCGACATTTCGAAACACCATATATTTT. J is TRBJ1-3 and V is TRBV25-1; D gene ambiguous. With 0 bases removed from V and 5 bases from J, the gap between germline ends came to 11 bases. The CDR3 spans 15 residues. The germline V gene has CDR1 MGHDK and CDR2 SYGVNS.